The 18 T cell receptor beta chains listed next were all sequenced from one sample in a study of identical twins. TCRdb re-analysed the 5' RACE reads in MiXCR, keeping a single row per CDR3 protein. Among around 340,000 distinct CDR3 sequences listed, 9% were seen once. The sequencing input was naive T cells sorted from blood. These TCRs come from a woman aged 50 to 60 in good health.

This rearrangement joins TRBV10-3 to TRBJ2-2; TRBD1 agrees at 7 bases. The germline V gene has CDR1 ENHRY and CDR2 SYGVKD. This CDR3 is 13 amino acids long. Germline trimming cut 10 bases from V and 4 bases from J; bases unmatched to any gene: 6. CDR3 nucleotides: TGTGCCAGCAAACGGGACAGCACCGGGGAGCTGTTTTTT. It translates to CASKRDSTGELFF.

Concerning this clonotype itself: This may stem from a read error, because a much larger clone lies one nucleotide away. V is TRBV29-1 and J is TRBJ2-1, with D tentatively TRBD1 (6 bases). Trimming removed 3 bases from V and 10 bases from J, with 19 bases in between. Germline V gene lookup returns CDR1 SQVTM and CDR2 ANQGSEA. This CDR3 has 14 amino acids. CDR3: CSVEGPGTWVEQFF. The CDR3 nucleotides read TGCAGCGTTGAGGGGCCCGGGACATGGGTAGAGCAGTTCTTC.

This clonotype has just a few counts. The chain recombines TRBV3-1 with TRBJ2-6, with a weak D call TRBD1 (6 bases). Germline V lookup: CDR1 LGHDT, CDR2 YNNKEL (reference sequence). Trimming left V 5 bases short and J 0 bases short, with 17 bases between. This CDR3 has 18 residues. DNA for the CDR3: TGTGCCAGCAGCTCATCTCGTCGGGACATCTCTGGGGCCAACGTCCTGACTTTC. Its translation: CASSSSRRDISGANVLTF.

The chain is built from TRBV29-1 and TRBJ2-7, with D maybe TRBD2 (6 bases). Trimming pared 6 bases from V and 1 base from J, leaving 13 bases between. In germline, CDR1 is SQVTM, CDR2 ANQGSEA. The CDR3 has 13 amino acids. This CDR3 is CSVSIAVSYEQYF. In DNA, the CDR3 is TGCAGCGTCTCTATAGCGGTTTCCTACGAGCAGTACTTC.

This clonotype was detected only a few times. This CDR3 reads CASSPASGRAPYNEQFF. The CDR3 DNA sequence: TGTGCCAGCAGCCCAGCTAGCGGGAGGGCCCCCTACAATGAGCAGTTCTTC. This chain links TRBV7-9 with TRBJ2-1; the match to TRBD2 covers 12 bases. Germline CDR1 and CDR2: SEHNR and FQNEAQ (reference sequence). J lost 2 bases, V lost 5 bases, and 7 bases had no gene match. The CDR3 runs 17 residues.

The chain links TRBV20-1 to TRBJ1-5, with unresolved D. Trimming took 4 bases from V and 2 from J, leaving 12 bases between them. This CDR3 is built from 14 residues. CDR1 is DFQATT, CDR2 SNEGSKA, per germline (reference sequence). This chain's CDR3 is CSAIPAGGNQPQHF. The CDR3 DNA follows: TGCAGTGCTATTCCAGCGGGAGGCAATCAGCCCCAGCATTTT.

A few counts support this clonotype. The chain carries TRBV2 and TRBJ2-2; D might be TRBD2 (5 bases). Deletions cut 4 bases from V and 0 bases from J, with 12 bases between. Germline-derived CDR1 and CDR2 are SNHLY and FYNNEI. This CDR3 region has 16 residues. The CDR3 loop is CASSALPGSNTGELFF. Written as DNA, the CDR3 is TGTGCCAGCAGTGCCCTTCCGGGGTCGAACACCGGGGAGCTGTTTTTT.

The chain joins TRBV29-1 to TRBJ2-7, with D perhaps given as TRBD1 or TRBD2 (5 bases each). CDR3 length equals 11 residues. Germline V gene sequence: CDR1 SQVTM, CDR2 ANQGSEA. The V end was cut by 4 bases, the J end by 7 bases, with 11 bases between. The CDR3 bases are TGCAGCGTTGTGGGGGACGGGGAGCAGTACTTC. This sequence encodes CSVVGDGEQYF.

At least ten counts were recorded for this clonotype. The chain has TRBV27 and TRBJ1-1; D is unresolved. Germline assignment: CDR1 MNHEY and CDR2 SMNVEV (reference sequence). The CDR3 has 13 residues. V was shortened by 8 bases and J by 0 bases, with 10 bases between the two germline ends. In nucleotides, the CDR3 is TGTGCCAGCGGTCTTCGGGTGAACACTGAAGCTTTCTTT. Translation gives CASGLRVNTEAFF.

The V and J genes are TRBV20-1 and TRBJ2-3; maybe TRBD2 (6 bases). The germline V gene has CDR1 DFQATT and CDR2 SNEGSKA (reference sequence). Trimming removed 0 bases from V and 3 bases from J, with 13 bases in between. CDR3 length: 15 amino acids. This CDR3 is CSARDSNSGTDTQYF. The CDR3 nucleotides read TGCAGTGCTAGAGATAGTAATAGCGGAACAGATACGCAGTATTTT.

This rearrangement joins TRBV12-3 or TRBV12-4 to TRBJ2-1; TRBD2 matches 13 bases. Germline trimming cut 6 bases from V and 7 bases from J; bases unmatched to any gene: 6. The CDR3 spans 15 residues. The CDR3 bases are TGTGCCAGCAGAAGGACTAGCGGGAGTCAAAATGAGCAGTTCTTC. The encoded protein is CASRRTSGSQNEQFF.

Only a few counts were recorded for this clonotype. The gene calls are TRBV4-1 and TRBJ2-7; D might be TRBD2 (7 bases). CDR1 is MGHRA, CDR2 YSYEKL, per germline. The CDR3 spans 13 residues. The V end was cut by 2 bases, the J end by 7 bases, with 12 bases between. The CDR3 DNA reads TGCGCCAGCAGCCAAAGCGGGACAATGGAGCAGTACTTC. Amino acid sequence: CASSQSGTMEQYF.

In DNA, the CDR3 is TGTGCCAGCAGCTTAGTAGGGACAGGCACACCTGCAACTAATGAAAAACTGTTTTTT. It specifies CASSLVGTGTPATNEKLFF. The chain uses TRBV11-2 and TRBJ1-4, with 8 bases fitting TRBD1. The CDR3 covers 19 residues. J lost 0 bases, V lost 1 base, and 10 bases had no gene match. Germline values: CDR1 SGHAT, CDR2 FQNNGV.

This clonotype came up a few times. This chain uses TRBV15 with TRBJ2-6; 12 bases agree with TRBD1. The CDR3 covers 20 residues. CDR1 is LNHNV and CDR2 is YYDKDF in the germline V gene (reference sequence). Germline trimming cut 2 bases from V and 1 base from J; bases unmatched to any gene: 9. CDR3 coding DNA: TGTGCCACCAGCAGACAAAAACCGGGACAGGGGGCTTCTGGGGCCAACGTCCTGACTTTC. Protein: CATSRQKPGQGASGANVLTF.

V and J are TRBV5-6 and TRBJ2-2; TRBD2 matches 11 bases. The germline gives CDR1 SGHDT, CDR2 YYEEEE. J was trimmed by 2 bases and V by 0 bases; bases with no gene match: 6. This CDR3 comprises 18 residues. The CDR3 DNA follows: TGTGCCAGCAGCTTGGTCTCCGGGACTAGCGGCAACACCGGGGAGCTGTTTTTT. Translating gives CASSLVSGTSGNTGELFF.

This clonotype was picked up many times. This chain connects TRBV29-1 to TRBJ2-7; no reliable D call. With 5 bases removed from V and 0 bases from J, the gap between germline ends came to 14 bases. From germline, CDR1 is SQVTM and CDR2 ANQGSEA. CDR3 length equals 14 residues. The CDR3 nucleotides are TGCAGCGTTACCGAGGCTACAAGCTCCTACGAGCAGTACTTC. This translates into CSVTEATSSYEQYF.

The chain couples TRBV5-5 to TRBJ1-1, with unresolved D. Germline V lookup: CDR1 SGHKS, CDR2 YYEKEE (reference sequence). Between the trimmed V and J ends, which lost 5 bases and 6 bases, there was a span of 14 bases. This CDR3 has 13 residues. The DNA of the CDR3 is TGTGCCAGCAGTTTTGGGTCAAACCCTGAAGCTTTCTTT. It specifies CASSFGSNPEAFF.

There are many counts of this clonotype. The V gene is TRBV21-1, the J gene TRBJ2-3; the table's D call of TRBD2 was not tested on the DNA. TRBV21-1 is shown as a pseudogene. The CDR3 spans 18 residues. The CDR3 loop reads CASSNGHPSAPFTDTQYF. CDR3 sequence (DNA): TGTGCCAGCAGCAACGGCCATCCCTCAGCGCCGTTCACAGATACGCAGTATTTT.